A selection of T cell receptor beta chains follows, all from one sample in a study of read filtering for tumor transcriptome and immune sequencing. TCRdb processed the reads anew with MiXCR; each CDR3 protein has one entry. The repertoire holds 85,000 to 100,000 distinct CDR3 sequences, with roughly 21% as singletons. Sequenced input: a population of CD138-negative cells sorted from bone marrow. The receptors here all came from a donor aged 40 or over with multiple myeloma. The CDR3 runs from the conserved cysteine through the conserved F or W. D genes are given only for firm matches. Size is stated for part of the rows, as once, few or many counts, or as a class when the clone is expanded.

D gene: TRBD1
J gene: TRBJ2-1
clone size: many
V gene: TRBV5-1
CDR3 DNA: TGCGCCAGCAGCTTGGGACAGGGGAAGTACAATGAGCAGTTCTTC
CDR3 protein: CASSLGQGKYNEQFF

D gene: -
J gene: TRBJ1-2
clone size: few
V gene: TRBV29-1
CDR3 DNA: TGCAGCGTGGGGGCCAGGGGCGTTGATGGCTACACCTTC
CDR3 protein: CSVGARGVDGYTF

D gene: -
J gene: TRBJ2-1
clone size: many
V gene: TRBV25-1
CDR3 DNA: TGTGCCAGCAGTGAATGGGATGGTAGCGGCCGGAATGAGCAGTTCTTC
CDR3 protein: CASSEWDGSGRNEQFF

D gene: -
J gene: TRBJ2-1
clone size: once
V gene: TRBV9
CDR3 DNA: TGTGCCAGCAGCCTAAGGGCTGGAGGTGAGCAGTTCTTC
CDR3 protein: CASSLRAGGEQFF

D gene: TRBD2
J gene: TRBJ2-1
clone size: many
V gene: TRBV7-8
CDR3 DNA: TGTGCCAGCAGTAGCAGGGGGGTAGCGGGGGTCGCCCACTCCTACAATGAGCAGTTCTTC
CDR3 protein: CASSSRGVAGVAHSYNEQFF

D gene: -
J gene: TRBJ2-5
clone size: many
V gene: TRBV20-1
CDR3 DNA: TGCAGTGCTAGGCGGGATCTAGGGGGGGCCCAGTACTTC
CDR3 protein: CSARRDLGGAQYF

D gene: -
J gene: TRBJ2-1
clone size: many
V gene: TRBV12-3/TRBV12-4
CDR3 DNA: TGTGCCAGCAGTTTTCGAGATGAGCAGTTCTTC
CDR3 protein: CASSFRDEQFF

D gene: -
J gene: TRBJ2-2
clone size: many
V gene: TRBV20-1
CDR3 DNA: TGCAGTGCTAGAGATACCCGGACTGGGAACACCGGGGAGCTGTTTTTT
CDR3 protein: CSARDTRTGNTGELFF

D gene: TRBD1
J gene: TRBJ2-1
clone size: many
V gene: TRBV18
CDR3 DNA: TGTGCCAGCTCCCAAGACAGGGGCGATGAGCAGTTCTTC
CDR3 protein: CASSQDRGDEQFF

D gene: -
J gene: TRBJ2-7
clone size: many
V gene: TRBV12-3/TRBV12-4
CDR3 DNA: TGTGCCAGCAGTTCCAGGGGACACGAGCAGTACTTC
CDR3 protein: CASSSRGHEQYF

D gene: -
J gene: TRBJ2-3
clone size: many
V gene: TRBV5-1
CDR3 DNA: TGCGCCAGCGGAGCAGGTAGCACAGATACGCAGTATTTT
CDR3 protein: CASGAGSTDTQYF

D gene: TRBD1
J gene: TRBJ1-1
clone size: many
V gene: TRBV29-1
CDR3 DNA: TGCAGCGGCCACCTCAGGGGGACTGAAGCTTTCTTT
CDR3 protein: CSGHLRGTEAFF

D gene: -
J gene: TRBJ1-4
clone size: many
V gene: TRBV5-1
CDR3 DNA: TGCGCCAGCAGCCCCCGGTCTACTAATGAAAAACTGTTTTTT
CDR3 protein: CASSPRSTNEKLFF

D gene: -
J gene: TRBJ1-2
clone size: few
V gene: TRBV10-2
CDR3 DNA: TGCGCCAGTAGCGTGGACTATGGCTACACCTTC
CDR3 protein: CASSVDYGYTF

D gene: -
J gene: TRBJ2-4
clone size: many
V gene: TRBV29-1
CDR3 DNA: TGCAGCGTTGGGTTTTTGACGAACATTCAGTACTTC
CDR3 protein: CSVGFLTNIQYF

D gene: -
J gene: TRBJ1-1
clone size: -
V gene: TRBV28
CDR3 DNA: TGTGCCAGCCGGACAGAGCGATACACTGAAGCTTTCTTT
CDR3 protein: CASRTERYTEAFF

D gene: -
J gene: TRBJ2-3
clone size: few
V gene: TRBV6-2/TRBV6-3
CDR3 DNA: TGTGCCAGCTCGGGGGACACCCGCCGCACAGATACGCAGTATTTT
CDR3 protein: CASSGDTRRTDTQYF

D gene: -
J gene: TRBJ1-1
clone size: many
V gene: TRBV5-1
CDR3 DNA: TGCGCCAGCAGCTTTTCTCGGAAGAACACTGAAGCTTTCTTT
CDR3 protein: CASSFSRKNTEAFF

D gene: TRBD1
J gene: TRBJ2-1
clone size: -
V gene: TRBV4-1
CDR3 DNA: TGCGCCAGCAGCCAAGGGGAGGGACAGGGGTCGGGGCTCTTC
CDR3 protein: CASSQGEGQGSGLF

D gene: TRBD1
J gene: TRBJ1-5
clone size: -
V gene: TRBV19
CDR3 DNA: TGTGCCAGTAGTATAGCCGGACAGGGCCTCCAGCCCCAGCATTTT
CDR3 protein: CASSIAGQGLQPQHF

D gene: -
J gene: TRBJ1-6
clone size: many
V gene: TRBV20-1
CDR3 DNA: TGCAGTGCTAGAGGGAGTCGAAATAATTCACCCCTCCACTTT
CDR3 protein: CSARGSRNNSPLHF

D gene: TRBD2
J gene: TRBJ2-1
clone size: many
V gene: TRBV28
CDR3 DNA: TGTGCCAGCAGTTTATTTCCCACAGCGGGGGGGCGCAATGAGCAGTTCTTC
CDR3 protein: CASSLFPTAGGRNEQFF

D gene: TRBD1
J gene: TRBJ1-6
clone size: many
V gene: TRBV6-1
CDR3 DNA: TGTGCCAGCAGCAAGACAGGGAAAGAAGGATCACCCCTCCACTTT
CDR3 protein: CASSKTGKEGSPLHF

D gene: -
J gene: TRBJ2-7
clone size: -
V gene: TRBV5-1
CDR3 DNA: TGCGCCAGCAGCTGGTGGGGCCCCGAGCAGTACTTC
CDR3 protein: CASSWWGPEQYF

D gene: -
J gene: TRBJ1-5
clone size: few
V gene: TRBV18
CDR3 DNA: TGTGCCAGCTCCTCCGGAATCGATCAGCCCCAGCATTTT
CDR3 protein: CASSSGIDQPQHF

D gene: -
J gene: TRBJ2-1
clone size: many
V gene: TRBV7-2
CDR3 DNA: TGTGCCAGCAGCTTAGAAGACAGTCCGTGGAATGAGCAGTTCTTC
CDR3 protein: CASSLEDSPWNEQFF

D gene: -
J gene: TRBJ2-3
clone size: many
V gene: TRBV7-9
CDR3 DNA: TGTGCCAGCAGCTTCCTGGCGGGGAATACAGATACGCAGTATTTT
CDR3 protein: CASSFLAGNTDTQYF

D gene: -
J gene: TRBJ2-1
clone size: -
V gene: TRBV24-1
CDR3 DNA: TGTGCCACCAGTGATTTGTTCAATGAGCAGTTCTTC
CDR3 protein: CATSDLFNEQFF

D gene: TRBD1
J gene: TRBJ2-1
clone size: many
V gene: TRBV5-1
CDR3 DNA: TGCCCCAGCAGCTTGGTGGTGACAGGGACAGGGAATGAGCAGTTCTTC
CDR3 protein: CPSSLVVTGTGNEQFF

D gene: TRBD1
J gene: TRBJ1-4
clone size: -
V gene: TRBV4-1
CDR3 DNA: TGCGCCAGCAGCCGGCCGACAGGGGGTAATGAAAAACTGTTTTTT
CDR3 protein: CASSRPTGGNEKLFF

D gene: TRBD2
J gene: TRBJ2-7
clone size: many
V gene: TRBV15
CDR3 DNA: TGTGCCACCAGCAGATTAACCGGGACTAGCTCCTACGAGCAGTACTTC
CDR3 protein: CATSRLTGTSSYEQYF

D gene: TRBD2
J gene: TRBJ2-1
clone size: -
V gene: TRBV18
CDR3 DNA: TGTGCCAGCTCAGGACTAGCGGGGACCTACAATGAGCAGTTCTTC
CDR3 protein: CASSGLAGTYNEQFF

D gene: TRBD1
J gene: TRBJ2-1
clone size: many
V gene: TRBV7-9
CDR3 DNA: TGTGCCAGCAGCACGACCTCCGGGACAGGGGTGATAAATGAGCAGTTCTTC
CDR3 protein: CASSTTSGTGVINEQFF

D gene: -
J gene: TRBJ1-5
clone size: -
V gene: TRBV12-3/TRBV12-4
CDR3 DNA: TGTGCCAGCAGTTTAGGGGGAAATCAGCCCCAGCGTTTT
CDR3 protein: CASSLGGNQPQRF

D gene: -
J gene: TRBJ2-6
clone size: -
V gene: TRBV7-6
CDR3 DNA: TGTGCCAGCAGCTTAGAATGGACCGCAAGGGCCAACGTCCTGACTTTC
CDR3 protein: CASSLEWTARANVLTF

D gene: -
J gene: TRBJ1-1
clone size: many
V gene: TRBV7-3
CDR3 DNA: TGTGCCAGCAGCCCGGCCGACAGCACTGAAGCTTTCTTT
CDR3 protein: CASSPADSTEAFF

D gene: -
J gene: TRBJ2-1
clone size: many
V gene: TRBV7-9
CDR3 DNA: TGTGCCAGCAGCCCCCTGCACAATGAGCAGTTCTTC
CDR3 protein: CASSPLHNEQFF

D gene: TRBD1
J gene: TRBJ2-1
clone size: -
V gene: TRBV24-1
CDR3 DNA: TGTGCCACCAGTGCCGTGGACAGGGGGAATGACAATGAGCAGTTCTTC
CDR3 protein: CATSAVDRGNDNEQFF

D gene: TRBD1
J gene: TRBJ1-6
clone size: -
V gene: TRBV5-1
CDR3 DNA: TGCGCCAGCAGCTTGGGGCAGGGGGATTCATCCCTCCACTTT
CDR3 protein: CASSLGQGDSSLHF

D gene: TRBD1
J gene: TRBJ2-5
clone size: medium-sized
V gene: TRBV28
CDR3 DNA: TGTGCCAGCAGTTTAGAACAGGGGGCCGGAGAGACCCAGTACTTC
CDR3 protein: CASSLEQGAGETQYF

D gene: -
J gene: TRBJ1-1
clone size: many
V gene: TRBV5-1
CDR3 DNA: TGCGCCAGCCAGACCGGGACCTTGAACACTGAAGCTTTCTTT
CDR3 protein: CASQTGTLNTEAFF

D gene: -
J gene: TRBJ2-2
clone size: -
V gene: TRBV18
CDR3 DNA: TGTGCCTGCTCACCACGAGCAGGGGCGAACACCGGGGAGCTGTTTTTT
CDR3 protein: CACSPRAGANTGELFF

D gene: -
J gene: TRBJ1-1
clone size: -
V gene: TRBV7-5
CDR3 DNA: -
CDR3 protein: CISVPEAHSGVRAEAFF

D gene: -
J gene: TRBJ2-3
clone size: many
V gene: TRBV7-8
CDR3 DNA: TGTGCCAGCAGCTTGGGACGCACGTCAGATACGCAGTATTTT
CDR3 protein: CASSLGRTSDTQYF

D gene: TRBD1
J gene: TRBJ1-5
clone size: many
V gene: TRBV5-1
CDR3 DNA: TGCGCCAGCAGCTTGGAGACAGGGGGCAATCAGCCCCAGCATTTT
CDR3 protein: CASSLETGGNQPQHF

D gene: -
J gene: TRBJ1-1
clone size: many
V gene: TRBV7-9
CDR3 DNA: TGTGCCAGCAGTTTTGCCCGGGGAGGCGTGGGTTCTGAAGCTTTCTTT
CDR3 protein: CASSFARGGVGSEAFF

D gene: TRBD2
J gene: TRBJ2-5
clone size: many
V gene: TRBV7-3
CDR3 DNA: TGTGCCAGCAGCTTATGGCGGGGGGAGACCCAGTACTTC
CDR3 protein: CASSLWRGETQYF

D gene: -
J gene: TRBJ1-5
clone size: -
V gene: TRBV10-3
CDR3 DNA: TGTGCCATCAGTGAGTCGGCCGATAGCAATCAGCCCCAGCATTTT
CDR3 protein: CAISESADSNQPQHF

D gene: -
J gene: TRBJ2-3
clone size: -
V gene: TRBV5-1
CDR3 DNA: TGCGCCAGCAGCTTGCGTTCCGCGGCCGGCCAGGCGAATACGCAGTATTTT
CDR3 protein: CASSLRSAAGQANTQYF

D gene: -
J gene: TRBJ2-5
clone size: -
V gene: TRBV6-5
CDR3 DNA: TGTGCCAGCAGTTCTAGATTTGTAGGGCGAGAGCCCCAGTACTTC
CDR3 protein: CASSSRFVGREPQYF

D gene: TRBD1
J gene: TRBJ2-5
clone size: many
V gene: TRBV11-2
CDR3 DNA: TGTGCCAGCAGCTTCTCACCCTACAGGGGTCAAGAGACCCAGTACTTC
CDR3 protein: CASSFSPYRGQETQYF

D gene: -
J gene: TRBJ1-1
clone size: -
V gene: TRBV11-2
CDR3 DNA: TGTGCCAGCAGCTTAGGCTTTGTGGCCCTGAACACTGAAGCTTTCTTT
CDR3 protein: CASSLGFVALNTEAFF

D gene: -
J gene: TRBJ2-7
clone size: few
V gene: TRBV5-4
CDR3 DNA: TGTGCCAGCAGTCCGACAGGAACGGGATCCTACGAGCAGTACTTC
CDR3 protein: CASSPTGTGSYEQYF

D gene: -
J gene: TRBJ2-5
clone size: many
V gene: TRBV18
CDR3 DNA: TGTGCCAGCTCACCGAAGAAAGAGACCCAGTACTTC
CDR3 protein: CASSPKKETQYF

D gene: -
J gene: TRBJ2-5
clone size: -
V gene: TRBV2
CDR3 DNA: TGTGCCGGCAGTGTCGGGGCGGAGACCCAGTACTTC
CDR3 protein: CAGSVGAETQYF

D gene: TRBD1
J gene: TRBJ2-2
clone size: many
V gene: TRBV19
CDR3 DNA: TGTGCCAGTAGGCCGGGACAGGATACCGGGGAGCTGTTTTTT
CDR3 protein: CASRPGQDTGELFF

D gene: -
J gene: TRBJ1-1
clone size: -
V gene: TRBV7-8
CDR3 DNA: TGTGCCAGCAGTAGGGTGACTGAAGCTTTCTTT
CDR3 protein: CASSRVTEAFF